This T cell receptor (beta chain) derives from a study of molecular identifiers for immune sequencing clone quantification. Study-wide context: Replicate runs used RNA from around 20,000 or 100,000 naive CD8 cells, which was split five ways into aliquots, and four of those aliquots were then sequenced.

TCRdb re-called the PCR reads through MiXCR, storing one row per CDR3 protein. The table shows some 650,000 distinct CDR3 sequences, with just under 20% occurring only once. The sample holds a few counts of this clonotype. Sequenced: naive CD8+ T cells from blood, with Jurkat cell RNA spiked in. This sample's subset: FACS-sorted CD8+CD4-CCR7+CD45RA+ naive T cells. The sequence was obtained from a human donor in good health. Some libraries in this study had Jurkat cell RNA spiked in.

CDR3 in amino acids: CSASSSPAGVERELFF. Written as DNA, the CDR3 is TGCAGTGCTAGTTCCTCGCCGGCGGGAGTCGAACGGGAGCTGTTTTTT. The chain links TRBV20-1 to TRBJ2-2, with 7 nucleotides matching TRBD2. The J segment lost 9 bases and the V segment lost 3 bases, leaving 16 bases of the junction unmatched. This CDR3 region has 16 residues. Germline V gene lookup returns CDR1 DFQATT and CDR2 SNEGSKA (reference sequence).